Listed here are 12 T cell receptor beta chains from one sample, sequenced in a study of blood T cell repertoires in COVID-19. Sequenced by immunoSEQ multiplex PCR; TCRdb stores in-frame clones only, minus some. The sample shows more than 350,000 clones, nearly 90% of them seen only once. The specimen was PBMCs or T cells enriched from blood (not recorded which). These receptors all come from a woman aged 18-29 years who had been exposed to COVID-19.

V gene TRBV5-1 combines with J gene TRBJ2-7; D not resolved. The V gene lost 0 bases and the J gene lost 0 bases, with 10 bases spanning the gap. The CDR3 has 15 amino acids. Germline V gene lookup returns CDR1 SGHRS and CDR2 YFSETQ. The CDR3 is CASSLDFSSSYEQYF. CDR3 sequence (DNA): TGCGCCAGCAGCTTGGACTTTTCTAGCTCCTACGAGCAGTACTTC.

As DNA, the CDR3 is TGCGCCAGCAGCCAAGGGGGGGTCCAAGAGACCCAGTACTTC. Protein: CASSQGGVQETQYF. This chain connects TRBV4-1 to TRBJ2-5, with D maybe TRBD2 (6 bases). V lost 1 base, J lost 1 base, and 7 bases lay in between. The CDR3 sequence is 14 residues long. Looked up from germline, CDR1 is MGHRA and CDR2 is YSYEKL.

This clone was picked up one time. This rearrangement joins TRBV2 to TRBJ2-7; 9 bases align to TRBD2. The V gene end was trimmed by 6 bases and the J gene end by 7 bases; junction bases not matched to a gene: 13. CDR3 length: 15 amino acids. In germline, CDR1 is SNHLY, CDR2 FYNNEI. The CDR3 DNA follows: TGTGCCAGCAGCCCGCGACGCGGGGGGGAGGGAGAGCAGTACTTC. Its protein product is CASSPRRGGEGEQYF.

The rearrangement uses TRBV4-1 and TRBJ2-1; 14 positions match TRBD2. CDR1 and CDR2 (germline): MGHRA, YSYEKL. The CDR3 sequence is 15 residues long. V was pared by 5 bases and J by 10 bases, with 7 bases of the junction left unmatched. The CDR3 reads CASSSHRTSGREQFF. The CDR3 region has the DNA TGCGCCAGCAGCTCCCATAGGACTAGCGGGAGGGAGCAGTTCTTC.

The V gene is TRBV6-2 or TRBV6-3, the J gene TRBJ2-7; TRBD1 aligns across 10 bases. Germline V CDR1 and CDR2: MNHEY, SVGEGT. V was clipped by 2 bases and J by 4 bases; unmatched bases: 8. The CDR3 runs to 16 residues. In nucleotides, the CDR3 is TGTGCCAGCAGTTACGAGCGACAGGGGGCTGATTACGAGCAGTACTTC. This codes for CASSYERQGADYEQYF.

The chain has TRBV2 and TRBJ1-1; D gene uncertain. Trimming took off 5 bases at V and 1 base at J, with 8 bases between the two ends. Germline V gives CDR1 SNHLY, CDR2 FYNNEI. CDR3 length equals 13 residues. The CDR3 sequence is CASSLAENTEAFF. CDR3 nucleotide sequence: TGTGCCAGCAGTTTGGCCGAGAACACTGAAGCTTTCTTT. Drawing the rest from reference TRBV2 and TRBJ1-1, the complete variable domain is EPEVTQTPSHQVTQMGQEVILRCVPISNHLYFYWYRQILGQKVEFLVSFYNNEISEKSEIFDDQFSVERPDGSNFTLKIRSTKLEDSAMYFCASSLAENTEAFFGQGTRLTVV.

This chain joins TRBV9 and TRBJ1-3; D is undetermined. The CDR3 spans 19 residues. Germline V lookup: CDR1 SGDLS, CDR2 YYNGEE. Trimming left V 0 bases short and J 11 bases short, with 30 bases between. CDR3 region: CASSVDTRRSRRRVWAIYF. In DNA form, the CDR3 reads TGTGCCAGCAGCGTAGATACACGACGCTCGAGACGGCGGGTATGGGCCATATATTTT.

The J gene is TRBJ1-5, the V gene TRBV6-1; D gene ambiguous. From germline, CDR1 is MNHNS and CDR2 SASEGT. The CDR3 runs to 15 residues. V was pared by 0 bases and J by 4 bases, with 10 bases between. DNA for the CDR3: TGTGCCAGCAGTGAAGCGTACAGTCTAAATCAGCCCCAGCATTTT. It translates to CASSEAYSLNQPQHF.

V usage is TRBV7-2 and J usage is TRBJ2-7; 13 bases map to TRBD2. CDR3 length: 14 residues. The junction had 4 bases not matched to a gene; V was cut back by 5 bases and J by 6 bases. CDR1 and CDR2 (germline): SGHTA, FQGNSA. CDR3 protein: CASSKLAGGLEQYF. The CDR3 DNA sequence: TGTGCCAGCAGCAAACTAGCGGGGGGGCTCGAGCAGTACTTC.

CDR3 in DNA: TGCGCCAGCAGCCAAGTTGCCGGGACAGGGGGCCCTGGGGCCAACGTCCTGACTTTC. This codes for CASSQVAGTGGPGANVLTF. This sequence joins TRBV4-1 and TRBJ2-6; 12 bases are shared with TRBD1. In germline, CDR1 is MGHRA, CDR2 YSYEKL. The CDR3 is made up of 19 amino acids. V was pared by 1 base and J by 2 bases, with 6 bases of the junction left unmatched.

The chain combines TRBV19 with TRBJ1-6; weak D call: TRBD1 (6 bases). The CDR3 is 17 amino acids. Trimming took 4 bases from V and 0 from J, leaving 13 bases between them. Germline V gives CDR1 LNHDA, CDR2 SQIVND (reference sequence). CDR3 in amino acids: CASSTSSTGSYNSPLHF. In DNA form, the CDR3 reads TGTGCCAGTAGTACTTCCTCGACAGGCTCCTATAATTCACCCCTCCACTTT.

A remark on this clone: This sample includes further DNA sequences coding for the same CDR3. The CDR3 DNA is TGTGCCAGCAGCCAAGATCAGGGTTCCTACGAGCAGTACTTC. Its protein product is CASSQDQGSYEQYF. This chain uses TRBV4-2 with TRBJ2-7; maybe TRBD1 (5 bases). V lost 0 bases and J 1 base, leaving 7 bases between the germline ends. Germline V gene lookup returns CDR1 LGHNA and CDR2 YNFKEQ. The CDR3 is made up of 14 amino acids.